This T cell receptor (beta chain) originates from a study of blood T cell repertoires in COVID-19. V lost 5 bases and J 1 base, leaving 15 bases between the germline ends. This CDR3 region has 15 residues. The germline gives CDR1 LNHDA, CDR2 SQIVND (reference sequence). In the original processing: Using reference gene primer amplification, nucleated cell counts were estimated. Data came from immunoSEQ multiplex PCR; TCRdb stores just in-frame clones and leaves some out. That table furnishes V, J and clone size, whereas the DNA furnished D and trimming. The table lists hundreds of thousands of clones, roughly 88% of them singletons. Cohort assignment relied on participant-reported clinical history.

The rearrangement joins TRBV19 to TRBJ2-7, with D tentatively TRBD2 (6 bases). The TCR originated in a woman aged 40 to 50 with acute COVID-19. Sequencing was carried out using PBMCs or T cells enriched from blood (not recorded which). CDR3 nucleotides: TGTGCCAGTAGTTACCGGGACTCCCCTTCCTACGAGCAGTACTTC. It is translated as CASSYRDSPSYEQYF.